The clone carrying this T cell receptor beta chain was observed at least ten times. Its antigen remains unknown. The data originate from a study of blood T cells in healthy people across ages. Through a sample-barcoded 5' primer and a J-beta primer mix, a second PCR was run for roughly 7 to 12 cycles. Each of the samples gave a minimum of 2.5 million paired-end reads that contained CDR3. TCRdb ran MiXCR on the 5' RACE reads and lists one entry per CDR3 protein. Altogether 1.5 million to 2 million distinct CDR3 sequences are present, roughly a third being singletons, with the ten largest covering roughly 12%. V shed 6 bases and J shed 5 bases, with 16 bases lying between them. Germline CDR1 reads SQVTM; CDR2 reads ANQGSEA. There are 13 residues in the CDR3. Study-wide findings and caveats: PBMCs went unsorted, and a conclusive naive versus antigen-experienced comparison was therefore prevented. Fewer expanded clones and more diversity marked long-lived versus aged donors.

The sample was blood. The sequence came from a young woman in good health. The rearrangement joins TRBV29-1 to TRBJ2-5, with D tentatively TRBD1 (6 bases). Written as DNA, the CDR3 is TGCAGCGTCGGAAATACAGGGCACGAGACCCAGTACTTC. Encoded protein: CSVGNTGHETQYF.